The entry that follows covers one T cell receptor beta chain sequence. Antigen specificity is unknown. The sample belongs to a study of shared clonotypes between healthy human individuals. On the study more broadly: Per donor, CD8 memory used one plate, CD8 naive used two, CD4 memory used three and CD4 naive used three. Study-wide results and caveats: The rarefaction results pointed to incomplete sorted-subset sequencing despite large depth.

In the CD4+ fraction, cells were divided into CD45RA+ naive and CD45RA-negative memory subsets. Germline lookup yields CDR1 SGHNT and CDR2 YYREEE (reference sequence). The CDR3 has 15 residues. The J segment lost 6 bases and the V segment lost 4 bases, leaving 9 bases of the junction unmatched. In the original workflow: Junction-only sequences produced by ImmunoSEQ had no quality scores, so filtering differed. The table came from immunoSEQ multiplex PCR; TCRdb's copy has only in-frame clones and leaves some out. The V and J calls and clone size come from that table; D and trimming were worked out from the DNA. The data hold roughly 2.5 million clones, with around nine tenths observed a single time.

The chain links TRBV5-4 to TRBJ2-2; 7 bases are shared with TRBD2. The clonotype comes from a man between 18 and 35 years old in good health. The specimen sequenced was naive CD4+ T cells sorted from blood. Subset: CD45RA+ positively selected. The chain's CDR3 is CASSRGEGYPGELFF. In nucleotides, the CDR3 is TGTGCCAGCAGCCGGGGGGAGGGGTACCCCGGGGAGCTGTTTTTT.